This section outlines one T cell receptor (beta chain) sequence together with its context. What it binds is not known. The CDR3 runs 13 residues. Trimming pared 3 bases from V and 9 bases from J, leaving 14 bases between. The record originates from a study of blood T cells in healthy people across ages. Study observations and caveats: Diversity was estimated from one million T cells, and these estimates were considered underestimates.

A sample-barcoded 5' primer and a J-beta primer mix were used in a second PCR of roughly 6 to 12 cycles. The study obtained at least 3 million CDR3-containing paired-end reads from every sample. TCRdb processed the 5' RACE reads anew with MiXCR; each CDR3 protein has one entry. The table lists about 730,000 distinct CDR3 sequences, roughly 41% of them singletons, with less than 25% in the top ten. The rearrangement uses TRBV12-3 or TRBV12-4 and TRBJ1-2; the D gene is possibly TRBD1 (5 bases). The sample comprised blood. The sequence derives from a woman aged 55 to 70 in good health. CDR3 coding DNA: TGTGCCAGCAGTTTTAGGGGTCTCGGTAGCTACACCTTC. Translation: CASSFRGLGSYTF.